This T cell receptor (beta chain) emerged from a study of blood T cell repertoires in COVID-19. Study as a whole: From the United States, Italy and Spain came samples of acute and convalescent COVID-19. The analysed material was cDNA or gDNA that came from T cells, B-cell-depleted T cells, or PBMCs.

Authors' methods: Estimates of nucleated cell counts were drawn from the amplification of reference gene primers. Assay used: immunoSEQ multiplex PCR; TCRdb lists only in-frame clones, some missing. V and J calls and clone size are as listed in that table; D and trimming were resolved from the DNA. The sample consists of 200,000 to 300,000 clones, about 73% of them appearing once. The CDR3 contains 15 residues. The V and J ends lost 1 base and 1 base respectively, with 10 bases between them. Germline assignment: CDR1 SGHTA and CDR2 FQGNSA. Material for sequencing was peripheral blood. The chain employs TRBV7-2 and TRBJ2-5, with a tentative D call TRBD1 (6 bases). This sequence was found in a woman older than 75 with acute or convalescent COVID-19. The CDR3 sequence is CASSLVRGFQETQYF. The CDR3 bases are TGTGCCAGCAGCTTAGTCAGGGGTTTCCAAGAGACCCAGTACTTC.